This T cell receptor (beta chain) emerged from a study of blood T cells in healthy people across ages. This clonotype appeared a few times. Trimming removed 4 bases at V and 7 bases at J, with 17 bases between. This CDR3 spans 13 amino acids. Germline-derived CDR1 and CDR2 are SQVTM and ANQGSEA. It was around 10 milliliters of peripheral blood that were drawn from each donor. A J-beta primer mix and a sample-barcoded 5' primer were used in a second PCR of about 7 to 11 cycles. TCRdb analysed the 5' RACE reads with MiXCR anew, one entry per CDR3 protein. The table lists some 1.4 million distinct CDR3 sequences, roughly 45% of them singletons.

This TCR was sampled from a woman aged 18-29 years in good health. The sample was blood. V usage is TRBV29-1 and J usage is TRBJ2-7; D may be TRBD1 (5 bases). The CDR3 DNA reads as TGCAGCGTTGCGAGGCAGGGCCAGGGAGAGCAGTACTTC. This sequence encodes CSVARQGQGEQYF.